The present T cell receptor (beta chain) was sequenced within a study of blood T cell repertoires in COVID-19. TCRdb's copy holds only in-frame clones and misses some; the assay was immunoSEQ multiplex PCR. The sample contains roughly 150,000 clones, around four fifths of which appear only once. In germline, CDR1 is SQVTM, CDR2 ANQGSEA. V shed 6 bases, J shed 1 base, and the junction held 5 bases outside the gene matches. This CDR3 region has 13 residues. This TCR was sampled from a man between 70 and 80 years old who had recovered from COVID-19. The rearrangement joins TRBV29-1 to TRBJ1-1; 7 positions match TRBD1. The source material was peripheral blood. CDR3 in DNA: TGCAGCGTCGGACAGGCGGAGAACACTGAAGCTTTCTTT. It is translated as CSVGQAENTEAFF.